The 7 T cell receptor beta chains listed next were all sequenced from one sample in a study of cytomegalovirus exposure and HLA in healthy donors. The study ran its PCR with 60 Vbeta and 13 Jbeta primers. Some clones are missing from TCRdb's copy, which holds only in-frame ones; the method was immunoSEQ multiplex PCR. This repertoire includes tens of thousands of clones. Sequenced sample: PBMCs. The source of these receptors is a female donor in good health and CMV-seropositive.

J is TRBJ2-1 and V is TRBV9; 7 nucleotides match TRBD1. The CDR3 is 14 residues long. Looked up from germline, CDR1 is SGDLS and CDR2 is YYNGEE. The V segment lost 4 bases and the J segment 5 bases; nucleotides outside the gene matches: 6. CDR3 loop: CASSIWTGNNEQFF. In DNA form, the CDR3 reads TGTGCCAGCAGCATTTGGACAGGTAACAATGAGCAGTTCTTC. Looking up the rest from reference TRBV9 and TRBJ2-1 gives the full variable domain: DSGVTQTPKHLITATGQRVTLRCSPRSGDLSVYWYQQSLDQGLQFLIQYYNGEERAKGNILERFSAQQFPDLHSELNLSSLELGDSALYFCASSIWTGNNEQFFGPGTRLTVL.

Here the CDR3 reads CASSEVFIAGGQYEQYF. CDR3 nucleotide sequence: TGTGCCAGCAGTGAAGTTTTCATAGCGGGAGGGCAGTACGAGCAGTACTTC. The chain recombines TRBV6-1 with TRBJ2-7, with 11 positions matching TRBD2. The V gene end was trimmed by 1 base and the J gene end by 4 bases; junction bases not matched to a gene: 9. Germline V lookup: CDR1 MNHNS, CDR2 SASEGT. CDR3 length: 17 amino acids.

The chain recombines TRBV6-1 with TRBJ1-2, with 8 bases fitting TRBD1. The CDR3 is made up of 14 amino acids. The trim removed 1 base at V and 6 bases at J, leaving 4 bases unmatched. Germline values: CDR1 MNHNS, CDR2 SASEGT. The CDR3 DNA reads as TGTGCCAGCAGTGAAGGACAGGGGTTGGATGGCTACACCTTC. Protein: CASSEGQGLDGYTF.

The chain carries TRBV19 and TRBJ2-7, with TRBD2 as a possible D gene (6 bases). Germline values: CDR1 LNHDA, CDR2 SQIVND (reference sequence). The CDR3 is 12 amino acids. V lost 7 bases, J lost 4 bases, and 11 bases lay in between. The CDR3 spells CASNDLAYEQYF. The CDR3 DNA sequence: TGTGCCAGTAATGACCTAGCGTACGAGCAGTACTTC.

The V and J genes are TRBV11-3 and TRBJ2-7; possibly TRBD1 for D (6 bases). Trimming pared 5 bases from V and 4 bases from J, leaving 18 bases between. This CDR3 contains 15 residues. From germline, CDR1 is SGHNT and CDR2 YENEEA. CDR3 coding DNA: TGTGCCAGCAGCCGCGGAACAGGGCTGAGGTACGAGCAGTACTTC. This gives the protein CASSRGTGLRYEQYF.

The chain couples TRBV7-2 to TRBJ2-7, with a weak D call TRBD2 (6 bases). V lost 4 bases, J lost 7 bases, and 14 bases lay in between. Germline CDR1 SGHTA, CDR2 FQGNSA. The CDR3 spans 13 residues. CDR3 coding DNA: TGTGCCAGCAGCTCCGGGGGTCCGGGAGAGCAGTACTTC. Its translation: CASSSGGPGEQYF.

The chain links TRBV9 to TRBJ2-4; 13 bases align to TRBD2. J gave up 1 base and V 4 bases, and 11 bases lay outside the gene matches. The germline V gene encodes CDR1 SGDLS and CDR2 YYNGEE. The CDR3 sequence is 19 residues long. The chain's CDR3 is CASSHGLAGDYGAKNIQYF. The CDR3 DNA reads TGTGCCAGCAGCCACGGACTAGCGGGGGACTATGGGGCCAAAAACATTCAGTACTTC. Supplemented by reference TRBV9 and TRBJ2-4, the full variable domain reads DSGVTQTPKHLITATGQRVTLRCSPRSGDLSVYWYQQSLDQGLQFLIQYYNGEERAKGNILERFSAQQFPDLHSELNLSSLELGDSALYFCASSHGLAGDYGAKNIQYFGAGTRLSVL.